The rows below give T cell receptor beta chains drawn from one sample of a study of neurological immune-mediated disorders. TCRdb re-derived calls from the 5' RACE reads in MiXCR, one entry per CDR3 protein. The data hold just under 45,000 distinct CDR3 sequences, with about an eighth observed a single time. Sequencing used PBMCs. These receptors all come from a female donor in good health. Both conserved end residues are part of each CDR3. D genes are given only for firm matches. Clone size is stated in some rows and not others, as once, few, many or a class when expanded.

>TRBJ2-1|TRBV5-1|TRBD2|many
TGCGCCAGCAGCTCGGCCGGGACTAGCGGGAGGAATGAGCAGTTCTTC
CASSSAGTSGRNEQFF
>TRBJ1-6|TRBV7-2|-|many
TGTGCCAGCAGCAATCAGGGTCTCCCCAATTCACCCCTCCACTTT
CASSNQGLPNSPLHF
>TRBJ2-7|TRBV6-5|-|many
TGTGCCAGCAGTCAGCAGGGTGTCTCCTACGAGCAGTACTTC
CASSQQGVSYEQYF
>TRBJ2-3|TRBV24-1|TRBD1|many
TGTGCCACCAGTGATTCCGGGACAGGGGCCCCAGATACGCAGTATTTT
CATSDSGTGAPDTQYF
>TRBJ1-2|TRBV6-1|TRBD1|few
TGTGCCAGCAGTGAAACCGGGACAGAGGATTTC
CASSETGTEDF
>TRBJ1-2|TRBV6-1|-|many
TGTGCCAGCAGTGAAGACAGTTTGGGAGGGTATGGCTACACCTTC
CASSEDSLGGYGYTF
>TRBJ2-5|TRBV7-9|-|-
TGTGCCAGCAGCCCAAGAACCGGGACGCCACAAGAGACCCAGTACTTC
CASSPRTGTPQETQYF
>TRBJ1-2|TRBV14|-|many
TGTGCCAGCAGCCGCCCGGGGGGATATGGCTACACCTTC
CASSRPGGYGYTF
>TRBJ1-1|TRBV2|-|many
TGTGCCAGCAGTTACCCAGGGAACACTGAAGCTTTCTTT
CASSYPGNTEAFF
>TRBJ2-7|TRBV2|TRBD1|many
TGTGCCAGCAGGTCACAGGGGAGCGAGCAGTACTTC
CASRSQGSEQYF
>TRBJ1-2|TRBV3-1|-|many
TGTGCCAGCAGCCTGGCCAGCTATGGCTACACCTTC
CASSLASYGYTF
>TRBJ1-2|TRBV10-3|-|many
TGTGCCATCAGTGAGAGGGACGGTGAGGGGTTTGGCTACACCTTC
CAISERDGEGFGYTF
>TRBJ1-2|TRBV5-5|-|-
TGTGCCAGCAGCTTGGGACGGGACCGAACTTCGGGCCGCACCTTC
CASSLGRDRTSGRTF
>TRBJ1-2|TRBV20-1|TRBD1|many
TGCAGTGCAACCGGGACAGGGTCAAACTATGGCTACACCTTC
CSATGTGSNYGYTF
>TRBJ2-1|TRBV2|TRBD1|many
TGTGCCAGCAGTGAACGTTGGACAGGGGGGGCCAATGAGCAGTTCTTC
CASSERWTGGANEQFF
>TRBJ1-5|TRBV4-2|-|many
TGTGCCAGCAGCCAAGAAACAGACTTCAATCAGCCCCAGCATTTT
CASSQETDFNQPQHF
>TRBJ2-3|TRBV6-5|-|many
TGTGCCAGCAGTTACAGAGGGGAAGGGGATACGCAGTATTTT
CASSYRGEGDTQYF
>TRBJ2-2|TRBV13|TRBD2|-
TGTGCCAGCAGCACCCGACTAGCGGTCGGGGAGCTGTTTTTT
CASSTRLAVGELFF
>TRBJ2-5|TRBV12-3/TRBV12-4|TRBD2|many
TGTGCCAGCAGAATAGCGGGGGGCAACCAAGAGACCCAGTACTTC
CASRIAGGNQETQYF
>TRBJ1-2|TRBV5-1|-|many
TGCGCCAGCAGCTTGAACCAGGGGAGCTATGGCTACACCTTC
CASSLNQGSYGYTF
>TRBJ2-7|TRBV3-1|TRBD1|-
TGTGCCAGCAGCCGGGGAACGGGACAGTGGTCCTTCGAGCAGTACTTC
CASSRGTGQWSFEQYF
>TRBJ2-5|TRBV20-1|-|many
TGCAGTGCTACCCCCGGGGTGGGCCGGGAGACCCAGTACTTC
CSATPGVGRETQYF
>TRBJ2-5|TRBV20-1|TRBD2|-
TGCAGTAACAGTGGGACTAAGCGAGAGACCCAGTACTTC
CSNSGTKRETQYF
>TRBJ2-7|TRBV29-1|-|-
TGCAGCGTTGTAGTCGGGAGATCTGGAGAGCAGTACTTC
CSVVVGRSGEQYF
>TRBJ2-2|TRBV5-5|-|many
TGTGCCAGCAGTATAACCGGGAAGAACACCGGGGAGCTGTTTTTT
CASSITGKNTGELFF
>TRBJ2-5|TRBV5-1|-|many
TGCGCCAGCAGTATTCAATCGGGGACGGTGCAAGAGACCCAGTACTTC
CASSIQSGTVQETQYF
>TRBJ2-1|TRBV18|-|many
TGTGCCAGCTCACCAAGTCAGTCTGAGCAGTTCTTC
CASSPSQSEQFF